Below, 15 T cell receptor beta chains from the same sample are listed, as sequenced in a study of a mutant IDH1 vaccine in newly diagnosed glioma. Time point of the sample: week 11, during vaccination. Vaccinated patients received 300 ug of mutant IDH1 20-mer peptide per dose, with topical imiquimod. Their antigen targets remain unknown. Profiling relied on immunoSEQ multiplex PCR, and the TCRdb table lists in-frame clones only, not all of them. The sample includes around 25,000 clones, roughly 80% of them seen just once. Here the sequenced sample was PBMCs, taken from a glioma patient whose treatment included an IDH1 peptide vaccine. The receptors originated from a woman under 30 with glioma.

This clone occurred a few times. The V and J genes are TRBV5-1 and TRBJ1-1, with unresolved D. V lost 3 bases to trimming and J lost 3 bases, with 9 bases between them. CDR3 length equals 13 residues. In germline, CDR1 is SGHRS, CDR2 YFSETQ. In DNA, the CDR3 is TGCGCCAGCAGCTCGTATTCGGACACTGAAGCTTTCTTT. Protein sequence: CASSSYSDTEAFF.

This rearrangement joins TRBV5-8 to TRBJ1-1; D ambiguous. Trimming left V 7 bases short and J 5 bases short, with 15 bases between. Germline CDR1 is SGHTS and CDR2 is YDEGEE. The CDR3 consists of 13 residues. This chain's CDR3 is CASSVNTRTEAFF. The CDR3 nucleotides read TGTGCCAGCTCGGTGAACACGAGGACTGAAGCTTTCTTT.

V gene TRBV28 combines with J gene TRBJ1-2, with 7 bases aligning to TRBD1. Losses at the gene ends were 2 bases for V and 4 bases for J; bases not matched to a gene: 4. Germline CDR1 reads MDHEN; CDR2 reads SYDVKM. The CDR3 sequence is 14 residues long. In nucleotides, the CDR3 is TGTGCCAGCAGTTTAGACGGACAGGCCTATGGCTACACCTTC. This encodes CASSLDGQAYGYTF.

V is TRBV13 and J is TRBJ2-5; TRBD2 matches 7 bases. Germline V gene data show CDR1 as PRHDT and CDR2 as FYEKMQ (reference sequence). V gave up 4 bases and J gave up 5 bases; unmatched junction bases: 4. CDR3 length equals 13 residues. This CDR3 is CASSSGLEETQYF. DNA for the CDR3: TGTGCCAGCAGCTCTGGACTAGAGGAGACCCAGTACTTC.

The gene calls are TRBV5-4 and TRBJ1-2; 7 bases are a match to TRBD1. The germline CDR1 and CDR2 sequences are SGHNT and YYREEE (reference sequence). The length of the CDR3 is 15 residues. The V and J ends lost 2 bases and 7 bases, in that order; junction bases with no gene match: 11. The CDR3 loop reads CASSLTGQARSGYTF. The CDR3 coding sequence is TGTGCCAGCAGCTTAACCGGACAGGCTCGGAGTGGCTACACCTTC.

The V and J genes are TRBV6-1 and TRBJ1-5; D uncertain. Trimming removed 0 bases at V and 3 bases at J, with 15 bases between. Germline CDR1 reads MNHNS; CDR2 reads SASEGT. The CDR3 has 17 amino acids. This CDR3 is CASSEAVLGSYNQPQHF. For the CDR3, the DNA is TGTGCCAGCAGTGAAGCGGTATTAGGCAGCTACAATCAGCCCCAGCATTTT.

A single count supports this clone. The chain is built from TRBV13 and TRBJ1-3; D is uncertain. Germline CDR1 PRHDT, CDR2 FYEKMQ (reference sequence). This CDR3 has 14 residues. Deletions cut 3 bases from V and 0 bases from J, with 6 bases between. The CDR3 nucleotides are TGTGCCAGCAGCTTTCAGACCTCTGGAAACACCATATATTTT. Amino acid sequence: CASSFQTSGNTIYF.

CDR3 residues: CASSQDPDTQYF. The CDR3 DNA is TGTGCCAGCAGCCAAGATCCAGATACGCAGTATTTT. This rearrangement joins TRBV14 to TRBJ2-3; D is undetermined. CDR3 length: 12 amino acids. Germline CDR1 is SGHDN and CDR2 is FVKESK. Trimming took 0 bases from V and 4 from J, leaving 2 bases between them.

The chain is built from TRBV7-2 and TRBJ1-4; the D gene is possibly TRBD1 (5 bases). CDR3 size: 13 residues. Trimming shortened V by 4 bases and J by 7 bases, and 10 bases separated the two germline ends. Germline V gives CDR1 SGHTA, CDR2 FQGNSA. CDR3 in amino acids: CASSSGGREKLFF. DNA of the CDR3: TGTGCCAGCAGCTCGGGGGGTCGTGAAAAACTGTTTTTT.

The CDR3: CASSPPSLSYEQYF. CDR3 nucleotides: TGTGCCAGCTCACCACCGTCTCTCTCCTACGAGCAGTACTTC. The genes are TRBV18 and TRBJ2-7; D is unclear. This CDR3 has 14 amino acids. Germline CDR1 is KGHSH and CDR2 is LQKENI. Trimming removed 0 bases from V and 0 bases from J, with 6 bases in between.

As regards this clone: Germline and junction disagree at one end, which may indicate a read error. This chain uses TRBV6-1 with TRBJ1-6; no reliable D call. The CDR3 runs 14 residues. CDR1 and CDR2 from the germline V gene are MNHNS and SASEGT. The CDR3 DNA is TGTGCCAGCAGCGAAGAGCCCGACGTTTCACCCCTCCACTTT. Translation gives CASSEEPDVSPLHF.

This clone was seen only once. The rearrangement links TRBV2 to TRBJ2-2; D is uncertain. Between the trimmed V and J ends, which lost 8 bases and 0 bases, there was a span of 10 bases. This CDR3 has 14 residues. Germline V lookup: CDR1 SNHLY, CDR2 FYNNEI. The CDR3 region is CASGANTNTGELFF. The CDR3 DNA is TGTGCCAGCGGTGCTAATACGAACACCGGGGAGCTGTTTTTT.

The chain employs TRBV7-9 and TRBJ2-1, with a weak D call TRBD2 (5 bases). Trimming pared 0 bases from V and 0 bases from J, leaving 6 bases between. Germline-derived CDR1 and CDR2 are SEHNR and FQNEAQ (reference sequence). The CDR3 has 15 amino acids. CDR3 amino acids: CASSLAGSSYNEQFF. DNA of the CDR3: TGTGCCAGCAGCTTAGCTGGGAGCTCCTACAATGAGCAGTTCTTC.

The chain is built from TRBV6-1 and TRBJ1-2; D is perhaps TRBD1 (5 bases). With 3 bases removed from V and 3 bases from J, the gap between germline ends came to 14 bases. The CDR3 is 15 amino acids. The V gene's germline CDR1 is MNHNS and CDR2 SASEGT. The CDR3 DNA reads TGTGCCAGCAGTGAGGGGGTTTTGGGGCACTATGGCTACACCTTC. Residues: CASSEGVLGHYGYTF.

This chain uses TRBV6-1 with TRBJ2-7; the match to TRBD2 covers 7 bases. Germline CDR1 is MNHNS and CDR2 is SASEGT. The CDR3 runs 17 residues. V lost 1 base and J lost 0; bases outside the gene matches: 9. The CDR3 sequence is CASSEDQSGVSSYEQYF. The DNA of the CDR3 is TGTGCCAGCAGTGAAGATCAAAGCGGGGTGAGCTCCTACGAGCAGTACTTC.